This T cell receptor (beta chain) was captured by sequencing in a study of PD-1 blockade in mismatch repair-deficient tumors. From germline, CDR1 is SNHLY and CDR2 FYNNEI. The CDR3 length is 15 residues. Trimming pared 4 bases from V and 0 bases from J, leaving 10 bases between. TCRdb keeps only in-frame clones here, not all; method: immunoSEQ multiplex PCR. The sample records around 100,000 clones, approximately 80% being singletons. This receptor was obtained from an adult with mismatch repair-deficient cancer. The chain uses TRBV2 and TRBJ2-4, with a tentative D call TRBD1 (6 bases). Sequenced here: peripheral blood, sampled 60 weeks after starting pembrolizumab. DNA of the CDR3: TGTGCCAGCAGTGGACAGGAGGAAGCCAAAAACATTCAGTACTTC. Its translation: CASSGQEEAKNIQYF.